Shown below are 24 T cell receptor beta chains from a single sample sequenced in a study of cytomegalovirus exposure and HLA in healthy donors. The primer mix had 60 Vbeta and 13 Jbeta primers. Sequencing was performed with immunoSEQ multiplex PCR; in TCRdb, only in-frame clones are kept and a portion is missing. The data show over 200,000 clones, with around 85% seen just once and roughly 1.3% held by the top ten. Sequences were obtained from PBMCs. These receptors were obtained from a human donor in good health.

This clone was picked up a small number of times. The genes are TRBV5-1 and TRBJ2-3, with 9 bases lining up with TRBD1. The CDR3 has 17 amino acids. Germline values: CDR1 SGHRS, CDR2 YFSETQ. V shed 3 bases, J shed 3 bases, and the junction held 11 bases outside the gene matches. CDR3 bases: TGCGCCAGCAGCTGGGAATTTAGGGACAGGGATACAGATACGCAGTATTTT. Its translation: CASSWEFRDRDTDTQYF.

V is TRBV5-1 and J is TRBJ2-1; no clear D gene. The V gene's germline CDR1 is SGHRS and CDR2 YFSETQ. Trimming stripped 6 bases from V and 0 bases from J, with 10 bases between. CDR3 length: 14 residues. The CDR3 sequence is CASTKSFSYNEQFF. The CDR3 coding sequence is TGCGCCAGCACTAAAAGTTTCTCCTACAATGAGCAGTTCTTC.

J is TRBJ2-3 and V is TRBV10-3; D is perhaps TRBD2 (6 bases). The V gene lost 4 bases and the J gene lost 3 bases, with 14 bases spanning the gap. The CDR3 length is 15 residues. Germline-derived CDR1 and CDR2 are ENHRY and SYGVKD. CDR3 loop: CAISATKEGTDTQYF. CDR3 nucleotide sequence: TGTGCCATCAGTGCCACGAAGGAGGGGACAGATACGCAGTATTTT.

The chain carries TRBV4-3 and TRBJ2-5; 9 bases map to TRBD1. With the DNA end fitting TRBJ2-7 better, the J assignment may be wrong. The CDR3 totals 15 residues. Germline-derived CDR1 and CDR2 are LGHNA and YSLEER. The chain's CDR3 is CASSQVGTGIYEQYF. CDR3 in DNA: TGCGCCAGCAGCCAAGTAGGGACAGGGATCTACGAGCAGTACTTC.

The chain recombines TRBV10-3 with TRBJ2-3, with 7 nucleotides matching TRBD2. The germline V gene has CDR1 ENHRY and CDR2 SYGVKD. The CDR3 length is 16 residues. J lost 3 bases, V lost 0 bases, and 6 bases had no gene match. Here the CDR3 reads CAISESPRGLTDTQYF. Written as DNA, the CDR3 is TGTGCCATCAGTGAGTCTCCTAGGGGACTAACAGATACGCAGTATTTT.

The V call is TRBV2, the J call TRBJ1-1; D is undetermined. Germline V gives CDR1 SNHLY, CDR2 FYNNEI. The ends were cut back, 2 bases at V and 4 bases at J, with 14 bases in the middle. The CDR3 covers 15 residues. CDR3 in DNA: TGTGCCAGCAGTGAAAGAGTGAGCGTTGGCACTGAAGCTTTCTTT. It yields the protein CASSERVSVGTEAFF.

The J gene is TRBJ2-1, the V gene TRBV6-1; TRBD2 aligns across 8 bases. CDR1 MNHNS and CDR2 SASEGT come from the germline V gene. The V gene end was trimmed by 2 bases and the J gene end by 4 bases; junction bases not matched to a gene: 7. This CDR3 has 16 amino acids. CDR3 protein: CASSESRPSGYNEQFF. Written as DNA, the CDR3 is TGTGCCAGCAGTGAAAGCAGGCCTAGCGGGTACAATGAGCAGTTCTTC.

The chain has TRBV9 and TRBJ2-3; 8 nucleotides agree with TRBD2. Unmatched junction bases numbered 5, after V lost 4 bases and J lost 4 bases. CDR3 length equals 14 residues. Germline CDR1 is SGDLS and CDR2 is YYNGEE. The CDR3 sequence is CASSLSGSPDTQYF. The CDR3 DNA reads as TGTGCCAGCAGCTTAAGCGGGAGCCCAGATACGCAGTATTTT.

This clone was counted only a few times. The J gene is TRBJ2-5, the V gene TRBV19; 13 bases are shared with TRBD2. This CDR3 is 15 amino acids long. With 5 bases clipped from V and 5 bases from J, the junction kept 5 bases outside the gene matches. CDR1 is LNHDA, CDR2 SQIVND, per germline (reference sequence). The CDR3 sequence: CASSPRTSGSETQYF. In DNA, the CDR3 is TGTGCCAGTAGTCCTCGGACTAGCGGGAGTGAGACCCAGTACTTC.

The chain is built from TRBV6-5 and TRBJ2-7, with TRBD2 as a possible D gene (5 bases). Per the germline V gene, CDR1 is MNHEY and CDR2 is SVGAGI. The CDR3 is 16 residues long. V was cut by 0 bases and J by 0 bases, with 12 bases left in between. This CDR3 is CASSYSIQRSSYEQYF. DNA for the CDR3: TGTGCCAGCAGTTACTCGATCCAGCGGAGCTCCTACGAGCAGTACTTC.

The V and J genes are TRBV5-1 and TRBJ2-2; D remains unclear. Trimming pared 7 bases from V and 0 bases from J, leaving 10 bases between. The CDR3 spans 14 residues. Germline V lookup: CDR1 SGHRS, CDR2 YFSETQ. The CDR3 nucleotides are TGCGCCAGCCGGGTAAGGTCGAACACCGGGGAGCTGTTTTTT. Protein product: CASRVRSNTGELFF.

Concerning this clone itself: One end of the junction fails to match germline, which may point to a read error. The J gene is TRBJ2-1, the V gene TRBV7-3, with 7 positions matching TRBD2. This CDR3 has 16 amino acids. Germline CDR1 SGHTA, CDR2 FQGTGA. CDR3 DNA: TGTTCCAGCAGCTTACTGGGGGGGGAGATATACAATGAGCAGTTCTTC. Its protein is CSSSLLGGEIYNEQFF.

The CDR3 here is CASSFGSVETQYF. In DNA form, the CDR3 reads TGTGCCAGCAGCTTCGGGAGCGTAGAGACCCAGTACTTC. V is TRBV7-2 and J is TRBJ2-5; tentative D call: TRBD2 (6 bases). CDR3 length: 13 residues. Germline lookup yields CDR1 SGHTA and CDR2 FQGNSA. V was clipped by 3 bases and J by 4 bases, with 9 bases between them.

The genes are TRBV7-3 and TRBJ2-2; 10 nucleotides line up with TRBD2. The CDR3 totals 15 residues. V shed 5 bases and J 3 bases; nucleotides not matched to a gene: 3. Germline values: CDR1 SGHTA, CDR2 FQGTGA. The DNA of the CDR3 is TGTGCCAGCAGCGCGCTAGCGGGAGACACCGGGGAGCTGTTTTTT. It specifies CASSALAGDTGELFF.

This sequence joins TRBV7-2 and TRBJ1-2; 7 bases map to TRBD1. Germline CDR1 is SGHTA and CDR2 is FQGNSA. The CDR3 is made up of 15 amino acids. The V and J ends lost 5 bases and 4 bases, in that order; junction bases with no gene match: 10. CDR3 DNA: TGTGCCAGCAGCCAGGAGAGCTGGGACAGCTATGGCTACACCTTC. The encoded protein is CASSQESWDSYGYTF.

The CDR3 DNA sequence: TGTGCCAGCAGCCTAGATCCGGATCAGCCCCAGCATTTT. Its translation: CASSLDPDQPQHF. The chain combines TRBV9 with TRBJ1-5; D unclear. The CDR3 covers 13 residues. CDR1 SGDLS and CDR2 YYNGEE come from the germline V gene. V was clipped by 4 bases and J by 5 bases, with 10 bases between them.

The CDR3 loop reads CASRQGTEAFF. The CDR3, as DNA: TGTGCCAGTAGACAGGGAACTGAAGCTTTCTTT. V and J are TRBV19 and TRBJ1-1; D is perhaps TRBD1 (6 bases). The CDR3 has 11 amino acids. Looked up from germline, CDR1 is LNHDA and CDR2 is SQIVND (reference sequence). The V end was cut by 6 bases, the J end by 5 bases, with 7 bases between.

The CDR3 is CASSPLYGLAGGGDTQYF. CDR3 nucleotides: TGCGCCAGCAGCCCCCTTTATGGACTAGCGGGGGGTGGGGATACGCAGTATTTT. This chain uses TRBV5-1 with TRBJ2-3; 14 bases match TRBD2. Germline lookup yields CDR1 SGHRS and CDR2 YFSETQ. This CDR3 is 18 amino acids long. Germline trimming cut 4 bases from V and 6 bases from J; bases unmatched to any gene: 13.

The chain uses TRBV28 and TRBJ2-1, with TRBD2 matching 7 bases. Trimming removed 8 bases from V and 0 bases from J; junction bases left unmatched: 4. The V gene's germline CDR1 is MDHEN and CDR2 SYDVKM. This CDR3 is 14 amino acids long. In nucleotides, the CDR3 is TGTGCCAGCCTAGCGGCGGGCTCCTACAATGAGCAGTTCTTC. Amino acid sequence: CASLAAGSYNEQFF. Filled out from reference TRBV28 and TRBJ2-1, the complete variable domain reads DVKVTQSSRYLVKRTGEKVFLECVQDMDHENMFWYRQDPGLGLRLIYFSYDVKMKEKGDIPEGYSVSREKKERFSLILESASTNQTSMYLCASLAAGSYNEQFFGPGTRLTVL.

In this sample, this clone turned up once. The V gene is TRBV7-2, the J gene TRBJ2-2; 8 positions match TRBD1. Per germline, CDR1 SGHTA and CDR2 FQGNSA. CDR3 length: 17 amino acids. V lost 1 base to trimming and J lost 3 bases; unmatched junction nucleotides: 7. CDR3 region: CASSLGRQGMYTGELFF. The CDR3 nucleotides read TGTGCCAGCAGCTTAGGCCGACAGGGGATGTACACCGGGGAGCTGTTTTTT. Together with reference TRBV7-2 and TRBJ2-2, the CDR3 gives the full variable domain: GAGVSQSPSNKVTEKGKDVELRCDPISGHTALYWYRQSLGQGLEFLIYFQGNSAPDKSGLPSDRFSAERTGGSVSTLTIQRTQQEDSAVYLCASSLGRQGMYTGELFFGEGSRLTVL.

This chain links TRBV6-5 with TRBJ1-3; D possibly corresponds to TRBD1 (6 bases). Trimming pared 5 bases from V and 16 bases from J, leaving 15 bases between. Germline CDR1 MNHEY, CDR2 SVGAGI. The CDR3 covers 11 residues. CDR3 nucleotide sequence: TGTGCCAGCAGTCGAGCCGGGACAAGCTATTTT. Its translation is CASSRAGTSYF.

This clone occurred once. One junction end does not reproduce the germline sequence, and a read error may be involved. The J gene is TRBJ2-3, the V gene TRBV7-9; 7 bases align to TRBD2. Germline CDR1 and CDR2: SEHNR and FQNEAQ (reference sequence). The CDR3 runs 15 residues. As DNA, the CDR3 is TGTTCCAGCAGCCTCTCGGGGGGAAGCACAGATACGCAGTATTTT. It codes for CSSSLSGGSTDTQYF. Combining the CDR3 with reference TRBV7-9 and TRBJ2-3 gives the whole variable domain DTGVSQNPRHKITKRGQNVTFRCDPISEHNRLYWYRQTLGQGPEFLTYFQNEAQLEKSRLLSDRFSAERPKGSFSTLEIQRTEQGDSAMYLCSSSLSGGSTDTQYFGPGTRLTVL.

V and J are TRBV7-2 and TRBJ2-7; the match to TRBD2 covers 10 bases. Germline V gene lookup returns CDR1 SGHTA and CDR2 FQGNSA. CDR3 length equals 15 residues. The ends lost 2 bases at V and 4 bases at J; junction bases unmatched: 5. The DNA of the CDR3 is TGTGCCAGCAGCTTAAGCCTAGCGGGAGTATACGAGCAGTACTTC. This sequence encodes CASSLSLAGVYEQYF. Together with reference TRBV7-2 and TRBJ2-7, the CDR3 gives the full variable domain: GAGVSQSPSNKVTEKGKDVELRCDPISGHTALYWYRQSLGQGLEFLIYFQGNSAPDKSGLPSDRFSAERTGGSVSTLTIQRTQQEDSAVYLCASSLSLAGVYEQYFGPGTRLTVT.

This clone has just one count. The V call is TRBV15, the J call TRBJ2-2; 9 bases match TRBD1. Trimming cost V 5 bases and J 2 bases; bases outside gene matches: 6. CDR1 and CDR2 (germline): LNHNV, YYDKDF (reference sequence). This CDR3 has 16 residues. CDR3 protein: CATSARTGVNTGELFF. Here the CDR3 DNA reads TGTGCCACCAGCGCCCGGACAGGGGTAAACACCGGGGAGCTGTTTTTT.